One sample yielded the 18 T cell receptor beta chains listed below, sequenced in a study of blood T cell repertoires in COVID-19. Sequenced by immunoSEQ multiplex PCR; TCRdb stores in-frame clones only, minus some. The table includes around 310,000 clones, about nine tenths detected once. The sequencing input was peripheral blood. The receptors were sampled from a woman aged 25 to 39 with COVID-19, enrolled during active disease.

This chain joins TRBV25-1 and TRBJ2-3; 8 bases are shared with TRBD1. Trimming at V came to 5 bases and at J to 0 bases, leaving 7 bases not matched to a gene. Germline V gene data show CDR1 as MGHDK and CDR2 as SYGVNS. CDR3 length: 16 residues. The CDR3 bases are TGTGCCAGCAGTCCCGGACAGGGAGGCAGCACAGATACGCAGTATTTT. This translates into CASSPGQGGSTDTQYF.

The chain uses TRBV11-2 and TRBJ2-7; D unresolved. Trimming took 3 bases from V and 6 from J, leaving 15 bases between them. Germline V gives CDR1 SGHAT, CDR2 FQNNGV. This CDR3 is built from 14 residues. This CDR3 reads CASSLTLAFGEQYF. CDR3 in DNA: TGTGCCAGCAGCTTGACATTGGCTTTCGGCGAGCAGTACTTC.

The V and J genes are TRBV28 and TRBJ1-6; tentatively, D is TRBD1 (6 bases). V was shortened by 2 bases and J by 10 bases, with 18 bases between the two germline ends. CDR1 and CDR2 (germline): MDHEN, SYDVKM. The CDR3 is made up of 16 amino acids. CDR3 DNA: TGTGCCAGCAGTTTACCCTTGACAGGCCACGGGTCACCCCTCCACTTT. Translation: CASSLPLTGHGSPLHF.

The CDR3 DNA is TGTGCCAGCACCCTGGGGGGGTCGGGCCAGCCCCAGCATTTT. It translates to CASTLGGSGQPQHF. The chain uses TRBV28 and TRBJ1-5; D is possibly TRBD1 (5 bases). The CDR3 is made up of 14 amino acids. Germline loops: CDR1 MDHEN, CDR2 SYDVKM. V was pared by 7 bases and J by 7 bases, with 17 bases between.

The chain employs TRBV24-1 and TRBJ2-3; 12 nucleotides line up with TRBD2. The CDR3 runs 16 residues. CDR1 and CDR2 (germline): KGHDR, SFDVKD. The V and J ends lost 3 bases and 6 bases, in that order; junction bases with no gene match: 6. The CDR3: CATSDALAGGVDTQYF. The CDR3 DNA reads TGTGCCACCAGTGATGCACTAGCGGGAGGAGTGGATACGCAGTATTTT.

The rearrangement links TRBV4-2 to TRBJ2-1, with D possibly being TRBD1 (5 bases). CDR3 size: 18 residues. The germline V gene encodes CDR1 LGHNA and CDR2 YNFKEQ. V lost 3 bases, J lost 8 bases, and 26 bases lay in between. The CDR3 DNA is TGTGCCAGCAGCCAGAGAAATCGGACATCCTACGAGGAGTATGAGCAGTTCTTC. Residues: CASSQRNRTSYEEYEQFF.

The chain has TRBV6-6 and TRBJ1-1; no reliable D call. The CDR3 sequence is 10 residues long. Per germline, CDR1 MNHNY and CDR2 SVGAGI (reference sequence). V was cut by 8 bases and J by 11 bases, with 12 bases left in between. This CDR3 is CASEENRAFF. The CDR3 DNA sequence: TGTGCCAGCGAGGAAAACCGCGCTTTCTTT.

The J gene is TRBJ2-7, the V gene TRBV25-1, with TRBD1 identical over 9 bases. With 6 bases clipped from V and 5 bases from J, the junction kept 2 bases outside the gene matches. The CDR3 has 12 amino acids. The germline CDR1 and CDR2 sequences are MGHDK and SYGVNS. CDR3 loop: CASRGQGDEQYF. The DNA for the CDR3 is TGTGCCAGCAGGGGACAGGGCGACGAGCAGTACTTC.

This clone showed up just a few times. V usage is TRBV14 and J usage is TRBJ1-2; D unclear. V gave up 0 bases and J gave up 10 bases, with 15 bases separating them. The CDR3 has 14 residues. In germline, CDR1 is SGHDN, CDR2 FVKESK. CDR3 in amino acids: CASSQDEGLGYYTF. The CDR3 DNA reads TGTGCCAGCAGCCAAGATGAGGGATTGGGTTACTACACCTTC.

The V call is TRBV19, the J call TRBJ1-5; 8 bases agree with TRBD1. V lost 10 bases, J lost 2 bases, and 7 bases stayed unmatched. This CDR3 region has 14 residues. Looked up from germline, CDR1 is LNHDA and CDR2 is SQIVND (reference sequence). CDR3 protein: CATEDRGGNQPQHF. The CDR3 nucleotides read TGTGCCACTGAAGACAGGGGTGGCAATCAGCCCCAGCATTTT.

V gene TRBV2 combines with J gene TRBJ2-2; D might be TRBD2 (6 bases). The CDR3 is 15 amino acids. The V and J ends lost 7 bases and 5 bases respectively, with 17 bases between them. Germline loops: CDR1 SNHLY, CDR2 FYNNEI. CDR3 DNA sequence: TGTGCCAGCAAGGGAGGCTCAGGTTGGACCGGGGAGCTGTTTTTT. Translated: CASKGGSGWTGELFF.

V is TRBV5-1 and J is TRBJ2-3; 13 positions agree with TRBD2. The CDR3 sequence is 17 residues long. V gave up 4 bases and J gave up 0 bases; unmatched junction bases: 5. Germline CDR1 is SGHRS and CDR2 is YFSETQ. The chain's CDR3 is CASSAGTSGMSTDTQYF. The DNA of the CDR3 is TGCGCCAGCAGCGCCGGGACTAGCGGGATGAGCACAGATACGCAGTATTTT.

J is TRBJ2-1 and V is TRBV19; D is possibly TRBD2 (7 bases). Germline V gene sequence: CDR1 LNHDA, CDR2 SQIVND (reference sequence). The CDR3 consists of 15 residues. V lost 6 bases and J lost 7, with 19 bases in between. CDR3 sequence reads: CASSLGGASYNEQFF. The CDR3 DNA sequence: TGTGCCAGTAGCCTAGGGGGGGCTAGCTATAATGAGCAGTTCTTC.

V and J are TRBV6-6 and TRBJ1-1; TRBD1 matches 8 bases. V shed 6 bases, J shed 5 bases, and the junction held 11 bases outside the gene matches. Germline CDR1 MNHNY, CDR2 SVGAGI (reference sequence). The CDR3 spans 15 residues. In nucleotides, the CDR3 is TGTGCCAGCAGGTCCACCGGGACAGGTGGAACTGAAGCTTTCTTT. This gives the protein CASRSTGTGGTEAFF.

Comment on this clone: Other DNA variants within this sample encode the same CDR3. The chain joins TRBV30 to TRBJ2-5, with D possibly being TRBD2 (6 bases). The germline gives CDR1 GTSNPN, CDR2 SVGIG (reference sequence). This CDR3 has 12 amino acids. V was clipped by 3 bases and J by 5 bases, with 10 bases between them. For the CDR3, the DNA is TGTGCCTGGAGGCCGGGGGAGGAGACCCAGTACTTC. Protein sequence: CAWRPGEETQYF.

In nucleotides, the CDR3 is TGTGCCAGCAGCTTAGGGCAGGCTTTCTATGGCTACACCTTC. Its protein product is CASSLGQAFYGYTF. The rearrangement joins TRBV7-9 to TRBJ1-2; D is unresolved. This CDR3 spans 14 amino acids. Germline V CDR1 and CDR2: SEHNR, FQNEAQ (reference sequence). V was trimmed by 1 base and J by 4 bases, leaving 10 bases between them. Complete variable domain (other parts from reference TRBV7-9 and TRBJ1-2): DTGVSQNPRHKITKRGQNVTFRCDPISEHNRLYWYRQTLGQGPEFLTYFQNEAQLEKSRLLSDRFSAERPKGSFSTLEIQRTEQGDSAMYLCASSLGQAFYGYTFGSGTRLTVV.

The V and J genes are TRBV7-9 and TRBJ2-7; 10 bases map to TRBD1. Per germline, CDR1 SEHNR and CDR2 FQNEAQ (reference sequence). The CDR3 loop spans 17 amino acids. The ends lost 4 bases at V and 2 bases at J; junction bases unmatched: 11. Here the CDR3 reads CASSYLGDRGITYEQYF. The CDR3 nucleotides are TGTGCCAGCAGCTATCTGGGGGACAGGGGTATTACCTACGAGCAGTACTTC. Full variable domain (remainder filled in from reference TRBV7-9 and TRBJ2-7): DTGVSQNPRHKITKRGQNVTFRCDPISEHNRLYWYRQTLGQGPEFLTYFQNEAQLEKSRLLSDRFSAERPKGSFSTLEIQRTEQGDSAMYLCASSYLGDRGITYEQYFGPGTRLTVT.

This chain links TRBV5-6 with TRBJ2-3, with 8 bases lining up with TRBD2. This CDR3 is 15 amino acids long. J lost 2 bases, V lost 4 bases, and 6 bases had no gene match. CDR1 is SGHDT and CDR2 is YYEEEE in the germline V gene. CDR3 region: CASSLTSGHTDTQYF. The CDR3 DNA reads TGTGCCAGCAGCCTAACTAGCGGCCACACAGATACGCAGTATTTT.